These 27 T cell receptor beta chains were sequenced from one sample in a study of response to subunit inactivated influenza vaccine. MiXCR, run by TCRdb on the RT-PCR reads, gives a single entry per CDR3 protein. Of approximately 300,000 distinct CDR3 sequences in the sample, about 20% were seen once. The sample was PBMCs from blood, taken 21 months after vaccination. Every receptor here comes from a man between 50 and 75 years old who received an inactivated influenza vaccine.

This clonotype was detected only a few times. The V and J genes are TRBV5-4 and TRBJ1-2; D remains unclear. The CDR3 runs to 15 residues. V was cut by 5 bases and J by 3 bases, with 17 bases left in between. CDR1 SGHNT and CDR2 YYREEE come from the germline V gene (reference sequence). In DNA, the CDR3 is TGTGCCAGCAGTTCGGGTTCGGCAGGAGACTATGGCTACACCTTC. It is translated as CASSSGSAGDYGYTF.

V usage is TRBV20-1 and J usage is TRBJ2-7; 7 nucleotides match TRBD1. J lost 4 bases, V lost 3 bases, and 12 bases had no gene match. CDR3 length: 15 residues. The germline gives CDR1 DFQATT, CDR2 SNEGSKA (reference sequence). The CDR3, as DNA: TGCAGTGCTAGTTCATTTTCGACAGGGATATACGAGCAGTACTTC. This gives the protein CSASSFSTGIYEQYF.

The gene calls are TRBV6-5 and TRBJ2-7, with a tentative D call TRBD2 (6 bases). Germline loops: CDR1 MNHEY, CDR2 SVGAGI. The CDR3 loop spans 14 amino acids. V lost 2 bases and J lost 5, with 13 bases in between. CDR3 nucleotide sequence: TGTGCCAGCAGTTACCTAGGAGGGATCCACGAGCAGTACTTC. Amino acid sequence: CASSYLGGIHEQYF.

This chain connects TRBV18 to TRBJ1-5, with a possible D match to TRBD1 (5 bases). Germline assignment: CDR1 KGHSH and CDR2 LQKENI. The CDR3 extends over 16 amino acids. Trimming left V 3 bases short and J 0 bases short, with 12 bases between. The CDR3 here is CASSPTGSNSNQPQHF. CDR3 nucleotide sequence: TGTGCCAGCTCACCCACAGGTTCCAATAGCAATCAGCCCCAGCATTTT.

The gene calls are TRBV29-1 and TRBJ2-7, with TRBD1 matching 7 bases. Germline CDR1 is SQVTM and CDR2 is ANQGSEA. With 6 bases clipped from V and 6 bases from J, the junction kept 14 bases outside the gene matches. This CDR3 contains 14 residues. The CDR3 is CSVRSRTGASEQYF. The DNA of the CDR3 is TGCAGCGTCCGCTCCAGGACAGGCGCCTCCGAGCAGTACTTC.

The V and J genes are TRBV10-2 and TRBJ2-5; D perhaps matches TRBD2 (6 bases). CDR1 and CDR2 (germline): WSHSY, SAAADI. This CDR3 region has 13 residues. The V end was cut by 6 bases, the J end by 3 bases, with 11 bases between. The CDR3 DNA reads TGCGCCAGCAGCTGGGACTTTGAAGAGACCCAGTACTTC. Its protein product is CASSWDFEETQYF.

This clonotype was counted a single time. The chain has TRBV24-1 and TRBJ2-1, with 9 positions matching TRBD1. CDR3 length: 18 residues. V shed 4 bases, J shed 4 bases, and the junction held 13 bases outside the gene matches. Germline-derived CDR1 and CDR2 are KGHDR and SFDVKD. The CDR3, as DNA: TGTGCCACCAGTGACCCCTTAACAGGGGGCAAAAAGTACAATGAGCAGTTCTTC. Amino acids: CATSDPLTGGKKYNEQFF.

The V call is TRBV7-9, the J call TRBJ2-2; possible D gene TRBD1, 5 bases. Looked up from germline, CDR1 is SEHNR and CDR2 is FQNEAQ (reference sequence). Trimming removed 3 bases from V and 1 base from J, with 12 bases in between. CDR3 length equals 16 residues. The CDR3, as DNA: TGTGCCAGCAGCTTCCCTCAGGGTTTGAACACCGGGGAGCTGTTTTTT. It is translated as CASSFPQGLNTGELFF.

This clonotype was seen a few times. V usage is TRBV15 and J usage is TRBJ1-1; 7 bases map to TRBD1. The germline CDR1 and CDR2 sequences are LNHNV and YYDKDF (reference sequence). V lost 6 bases to trimming and J lost 1 base; unmatched junction nucleotides: 5. This CDR3 region has 14 residues. The CDR3 nucleotides are TGTGCCACCAGTCAGGGGGGAGGGAACACTGAAGCTTTCTTT. Residues: CATSQGGGNTEAFF.

This clonotype occurred a few times. The genes are TRBV5-1 and TRBJ2-5; D uncertain. Germline CDR1 reads SGHRS; CDR2 reads YFSETQ. CDR3 size: 13 residues. The ends were cut back, 4 bases at V and 5 bases at J, with 12 bases in the middle. CDR3 protein: CASSPSYGETQYF. The CDR3 region has the DNA TGCGCCAGCAGCCCGTCATATGGTGAGACCCAGTACTTC.

This clonotype was counted only a few times. The V gene is TRBV19, the J gene TRBJ1-1, with D unclear. The germline V gene encodes CDR1 LNHDA and CDR2 SQIVND (reference sequence). Trimming removed 7 bases at V and 5 bases at J, with 14 bases between. CDR3 length equals 13 residues. DNA of the CDR3: TGTGCCAGTACTGACTACGGGGAGACTGAAGCTTTCTTT. Residues: CASTDYGETEAFF.

This sequence joins TRBV6-1 and TRBJ2-7, with a weak D call TRBD2 (6 bases). Trimming removed 5 bases from V and 0 bases from J, with 17 bases in between. CDR3 length: 16 amino acids. The germline gives CDR1 MNHNS, CDR2 SASEGT. Here the CDR3 reads CASSPPGRRASYEQYF. In nucleotides, the CDR3 is TGTGCCAGCAGTCCGCCTGGGCGGAGGGCCTCCTACGAGCAGTACTTC.

The V call is TRBV12-3 or TRBV12-4, the J call TRBJ2-1; 9 bases are shared with TRBD1. V was clipped by 5 bases and J by 3 bases; unmatched bases: 11. CDR3 size: 17 residues. As DNA, the CDR3 is TGTGCCAGCAGTCCTCCTCCCGGGACAGGGTACTACAATGAGCAGTTCTTC. It specifies CASSPPPGTGYYNEQFF.

This clonotype appeared a few times. The V and J genes are TRBV20-1 and TRBJ1-2, with D unresolved. CDR1 DFQATT and CDR2 SNEGSKA come from the germline V gene (reference sequence). Trimming took 6 bases from V and 2 from J, leaving 13 bases between them. The CDR3 is made up of 13 amino acids. CDR3 coding DNA: TGCAGTGCACCATTGACGGTGAACTATGGCTACACCTTC. As protein: CSAPLTVNYGYTF.

There are a few counts of this clonotype. V gene TRBV10-2 combines with J gene TRBJ2-2; D possibly corresponds to TRBD2 (5 bases). The germline CDR1 and CDR2 sequences are WSHSY and SAAADI. V dropped 0 bases and J dropped 0 bases, with 11 bases sitting between them. CDR3 length equals 17 residues. CDR3 DNA sequence: TGCGCCAGCAGTGAGTCACCTATCGGGGCGAACACCGGGGAGCTGTTTTTT. It translates to CASSESPIGANTGELFF.

V and J are TRBV20-1 and TRBJ2-5; the D gene is possibly TRBD2 (6 bases). Germline CDR1 is DFQATT and CDR2 is SNEGSKA (reference sequence). Deletions cut 0 bases from V and 6 bases from J, with 14 bases between. The CDR3 is 14 amino acids. In DNA form, the CDR3 reads TGCAGTGCTAGAGATGGGGGGAGTATACAGACCCAGTACTTC. Its protein is CSARDGGSIQTQYF.

In this sample, this clonotype turned up a few times. The V gene is TRBV6-5, the J gene TRBJ1-1; unclear D gene. Trimming removed 6 bases at V and 1 base at J, with 9 bases between. This CDR3 contains 13 residues. Germline loops: CDR1 MNHEY, CDR2 SVGAGI. CDR3 sequence reads: CASRVTTNTEAFF. DNA of the CDR3: TGTGCCAGCAGGGTTACTACGAACACTGAAGCTTTCTTT.

This chain links TRBV7-2 with TRBJ2-1, with D unclear. The CDR3 is made up of 15 amino acids. Germline loops: CDR1 SGHTA, CDR2 FQGNSA. V gave up 2 bases and J gave up 4 bases, with 12 bases separating them. The CDR3 protein is CASSLLDRKYNEQFF. CDR3 in DNA: TGTGCCAGCAGCTTATTGGACCGAAAATACAATGAGCAGTTCTTC.

Only a few counts were recorded for this clonotype. V and J are TRBV28 and TRBJ1-3; D ambiguous. This CDR3 has 16 amino acids. Germline loops: CDR1 MDHEN, CDR2 SYDVKM. V lost 5 bases and J 0 bases, leaving 14 bases between the germline ends. CDR3 in DNA: TGTGCCAGCAGTCTCCGGACGGGCGACTCTGGAAACACCATATATTTT. It yields the protein CASSLRTGDSGNTIYF.

This rearrangement joins TRBV19 to TRBJ1-1; TRBD1 aligns across 8 bases. This CDR3 contains 14 residues. Germline-derived CDR1 and CDR2 are LNHDA and SQIVND (reference sequence). V shed 7 bases, J shed 6 bases, and the junction held 10 bases outside the gene matches. Here the CDR3 reads CASIRQGFNAEAFF. In DNA form, the CDR3 reads TGTGCCAGTATCAGACAGGGGTTTAACGCTGAAGCTTTCTTT.

The rearrangement joins TRBV20-1 to TRBJ2-1; D possibly corresponds to TRBD2 (7 bases). Germline V lookup: CDR1 DFQATT, CDR2 SNEGSKA (reference sequence). CDR3 size: 13 residues. The CDR3 DNA is TGCAGCGGGGGGACACGCTCCTACAATGAGCAGTTCTTC. Residues: CSGGTRSYNEQFF.

J is TRBJ2-3 and V is TRBV24-1; D ambiguous. With 7 bases removed from V and 2 bases from J, the gap between germline ends came to 9 bases. The CDR3 spans 13 residues. Germline loops: CDR1 KGHDR, CDR2 SFDVKD. The CDR3 DNA is TGTGCCACCAGCTCTCGATTCACAGATACGCAGTATTTT. Protein: CATSSRFTDTQYF.

On this clonotype itself: Sequence at one end of the junction differs from germline and may be a read error. The rearrangement joins TRBV4-1 to TRBJ2-3; D assignment may be TRBD1 or TRBD2 (6 bases each). Germline values: CDR1 MGHRA, CDR2 YSYEKL. The CDR3 consists of 14 residues. The CDR3 reads CASIGGRDTDMQYF. The CDR3 DNA sequence: TGCGCCAGCATCGGGGGCAGGGACACAGATATGCAGTATTTT.

The table lists this clonotype with a few counts. V usage is TRBV4-3 and J usage is TRBJ1-4; D is uncertain. Germline loops: CDR1 LGHNA, CDR2 YSLEER. The CDR3 is 13 amino acids. V was shortened by 3 bases and J by 10 bases, with 12 bases between the two germline ends. The CDR3 region has the DNA TGCGCCAGCAGCCAGTGGTCCGACGGAAAACTGTTTTTT. The encoded protein is CASSQWSDGKLFF.

The rearrangement uses TRBV5-1 and TRBJ1-6; 9 positions agree with TRBD1. V shed 5 bases and J 7 bases; nucleotides not matched to a gene: 7. CDR1 is SGHRS, CDR2 YFSETQ, per germline. The CDR3 is made up of 15 amino acids. CDR3 bases: TGCGCCAGCAGGGCCGGGACAGGGTTCAATTCACCCCTCCACTTT. Amino acids: CASRAGTGFNSPLHF.

The chain carries TRBV5-5 and TRBJ2-5; 7 bases line up with TRBD1. CDR1 is SGHKS, CDR2 YYEKEE, per germline (reference sequence). The V gene end was trimmed by 3 bases and the J gene end by 5 bases; junction bases not matched to a gene: 7. This CDR3 contains 14 residues. CDR3 in amino acids: CASSYRGQIETQYF. CDR3 coding DNA: TGTGCCAGCAGCTACCGGGGACAGATCGAGACCCAGTACTTC. Full variable domain (rest looked up from reference TRBV5-5 and TRBJ2-5): DAGVTQSPTHLIKTRGQQVTLRCSPISGHKSVSWYQQVLGQGPQFIFQYYEKEERGRGNFPDRFSARQFPNYSSELNVNALLLGDSALYLCASSYRGQIETQYFGPGTRLLVL.

The CDR3 DNA reads as TGTGCCAGCAGGACTAGCGGCTACAATGAGCAGTTCTTC. Its translation: CASRTSGYNEQFF. The genes are TRBV7-2 and TRBJ2-1, with TRBD2 matching over 9 bases. The CDR3 is 13 residues long. Germline values: CDR1 SGHTA, CDR2 FQGNSA. Trimming removed 6 bases from V and 3 bases from J; junction bases left unmatched: 0. Based on the CDR3 plus reference TRBV7-2 and TRBJ2-1, the full variable domain is GAGVSQSPSNKVTEKGKDVELRCDPISGHTALYWYRQSLGQGLEFLIYFQGNSAPDKSGLPSDRFSAERTGGSVSTLTIQRTQQEDSAVYLCASRTSGYNEQFFGPGTRLTVL.